This TCR beta chain is drawn from a study of blood T cell repertoires in COVID-19. Study information: From the United States, Italy and Spain came samples of acute and convalescent COVID-19.

Trimming removed 6 bases from V and 6 bases from J; junction bases left unmatched: 8. The germline CDR1 and CDR2 sequences are MDHEN and SYDVKM. This CDR3 has 15 amino acids. The assay was immunoSEQ multiplex PCR, and TCRdb's table has in-frame clones only and misses some. The sample carries some 100,000 clones, about 80% recorded once. Sequencing used peripheral blood. The receptor was isolated from a human donor in a cohort sampled during active COVID-19. V usage is TRBV28 and J usage is TRBJ2-1, with 10 positions matching TRBD2. In DNA form, the CDR3 reads TGTGCCAGCAGCACTAGCGGGATACGGGTCAATGAGCAGTTCTTC. As protein: CASSTSGIRVNEQFF.